This T cell receptor beta chain was recovered during a study of naive and memory T cell subsets. This clonotype was picked up many times. Its antigen is not known. Findings of the study overall: In CD4 and CD8 cells, diversity dropped from naive through EMRA. Clonotypes here are unpaired alpha or beta chain sequences. No ground truth validated the naive and memory repertoire findings.

An equimolar mix of two oligonucleotides served as the beta constant-region primer for TRBC1 and TRBC2. Nested alpha and beta constant-region primers with the SP2 primer drove four PCR rounds on ligated cDNA. TCRdb itself ran the UMI-ligation and nested PCR reads through MiXCR, one entry per CDR3 protein. The data hold around 130,000 distinct CDR3 sequences, with 36% observed a single time. Cells stained for CD3, CD4, CD8, CD45RA, CD27 and viability were sorted into four CD45RA/CD27 subsets. Sequencing was done on a sample of central memory CD4+ T cells from blood. This clonotype originated in a human donor in good health.

The CDR3 nucleotides read TGTGCCAGCAGCTTAGGGGCGGGTGAGCAGTTCTTC. This codes for CASSLGAGEQFF. The chain joins TRBV11-2 to TRBJ2-1; D is possibly TRBD2 (5 bases). The CDR3 consists of 12 residues. V lost 1 base, J lost 9 bases, and 7 bases lay in between. Germline V gene lookup returns CDR1 SGHAT and CDR2 FQNNGV.